This T cell receptor (beta chain) was sequenced for a study of shared clonotypes between healthy human individuals. Overall study findings and caveats: Lower generation probabilities were found for non-shared clonotypes than for those shared by all four donors. Represented diversity, genetic and exposure-history alike, was limited by few donors.

The assay was immunoSEQ multiplex PCR, and TCRdb's table has in-frame clones only and misses some. The sample records millions of clones, approximately 94% being singletons. CD45RO negativity and positive selection for CCR7 defined naive CD8 cells, a population that excluded terminally differentiated effector memory CD45RA+ cells. Germline V CDR1 and CDR2: MNHEY, SMNVEV (reference sequence). V lost 6 bases and J lost 0; bases outside the gene matches: 8. The CDR3 contains 17 residues. With respect to this clone: The target antigen is unknown.

The sample consisted of naive CD8+ T cells from PBMCs. The rearrangement uses TRBV27 and TRBJ2-1, with 10 bases fitting TRBD2. The source is a man between 18 and 35 years old in good health. Some clones in this sample may be carry-over from other donors' samples. The CDR3 loop is CASRNPSGSFSYNEQFF. The CDR3 DNA reads as TGTGCCAGCAGGAACCCTAGCGGGAGCTTCTCCTACAATGAGCAGTTCTTC.